This T cell receptor (beta chain) was identified during a study of beta chain features in type 1 diabetes. Whole-study findings and limits: The study left unresolved whether HLA type influences TCRB rearrangement.

Expressed TCRB transcripts were sequenced because the entire RNA isolate underwent reverse transcription. Average reads for naive, central memory and regulatory T cell samples were about 3.57 million. Profiled with immunoSEQ multiplex PCR; TCRdb holds only in-frame clones, not every one. The top ten clones hold about 0.015% of a sample with a few hundred thousand clones, about 11% of them seen once. Each of the sorted populations had a purity greater than 98%. Comment on this clone: The antigen remains undetermined.

V was trimmed by 6 bases and J by 1 base, leaving 9 bases between them. This CDR3 comprises 13 residues. Germline CDR1 reads SGDLS; CDR2 reads YYNGEE. The source of this sequence is a woman younger than 45 in good health. The material sequenced was naive CD4+ T cells from blood. This rearrangement joins TRBV9 to TRBJ2-3, with D possibly matching TRBD2 (6 bases). The CDR3 nucleotides are TGTGCCAGCAAATCTAGCGGCACAGATACGCAGTATTTT. This gives the protein CASKSSGTDTQYF.